This TCR beta chain was recovered during a study of T cells after yellow fever vaccination. 5'RACE template switching generated TCR cDNA, adding a universal primer site and UMIs. TCRdb used MiXCR to reprocess the 5' RACE reads, holding one entry per CDR3 protein. Counted here are hundreds of thousands of distinct CDR3 sequences, 17% occurring once; the ten biggest clones make up 15% to 20%. V lost 5 bases and J lost 4, with 15 bases in between. This CDR3 is built from 15 residues. Germline lookup yields CDR1 SGHVS and CDR2 FNYEAQ. The clonotype was recovered from a man younger than 35 who received the YFV17D yellow fever vaccine. The chain recombines TRBV7-6 with TRBJ1-3, with D possibly TRBD1 on 5 matching bases. Sequencing used PBMCs, obtained more than 4 days after the first yellow fever vaccination. DNA for the CDR3: TGTGCCAGCAGCCGGATGGGGGGACCGGGAAACACCATATATTTT. The encoded protein is CASSRMGGPGNTIYF.